Listed below are T cell receptor beta chains from one sample, sequenced in a study of cytomegalovirus exposure and HLA in healthy donors. Assay used: immunoSEQ multiplex PCR; TCRdb lists only in-frame clones, some missing. The data contain around 150,000 clones, approximately 83% of them seen just once; the ten biggest clones take up 1.5%. The sequenced sample was PBMCs. All receptors derive from a woman aged 18 to 35 in good health and CMV-seronegative. Each CDR3 is given with its conserved first and last residue. D genes are given only for firm matches. Clone size is not always given. Where it is, it says once, few, many or a class for expanded clones.

D: -; size: -; length: 14; V: TRBV6-1; J: TRBJ2-3; CDR3: CATKYGGTTDTQYF; DNA: TGTGCCACCAAATACGGGGGAACCACAGATACGCAGTATTTT
D: TRBD2; size: few; length: 19; V: TRBV5-4; J: TRBJ2-1; CDR3: CASSWGLAGGISSYNEQFF; DNA: TGTGCCAGCAGCTGGGGACTAGCGGGGGGGATAAGCTCCTACAATGAGCAGTTCTTC
D: TRBD2; size: -; length: 15; V: TRBV10-2; J: TRBJ2-1; CDR3: CASSDHGEGIAGQFF; DNA: TGCGCCAGCAGTGACCATGGGGAGGGAATTGCAGGGCAGTTCTTC
D: TRBD2; size: few; length: 15; V: TRBV6-1; J: TRBJ2-3; CDR3: CASSGLAGGGDTQYF; DNA: TGTGCCAGCAGCGGACTAGCGGGGGGAGGAGATACGCAGTATTTT
D: -; size: -; length: 14; V: TRBV5-4; J: TRBJ2-3; CDR3: CASSLGGVKDTQYF; DNA: TGTGCCAGCAGCTTGGGCGGGGTTAAAGATACGCAGTATTTT
D: TRBD1; size: -; length: 13; V: TRBV7-9; J: TRBJ1-2; CDR3: CASSLDPGQGYTF; DNA: TGTGCCAGCAGCTTAGACCCGGGACAGGGCTACACCTTC
D: TRBD2; size: -; length: 16; V: TRBV28; J: TRBJ2-1; CDR3: CASRTLAGGRHNEQFF; DNA: TGTGCCAGCAGAACCCTAGCGGGGGGGCGACACAATGAGCAGTTCTTC
D: -; size: -; length: 13; V: TRBV6-4; J: TRBJ1-1; CDR3: CASRATRGTEAFF; DNA: TGTGCCAGCAGGGCAACCCGCGGAACTGAAGCTTTCTTT
D: -; size: once; length: 15; V: TRBV5-1; J: TRBJ2-2; CDR3: CASSLEGVRTGELFF; DNA: TGCGCCAGCAGCCTCGAGGGTGTTCGCACCGGGGAGCTGTTTTTT
D: -; size: -; length: 13; V: TRBV10-1; J: TRBJ2-7; CDR3: CASSESSEYEQYF; DNA: TGCGCCAGCAGTGAGTCTAGCGAATACGAGCAGTACTTC
D: -; size: -; length: 15; V: TRBV5-1; J: TRBJ2-1; CDR3: CASSFGLWPIGEQFF; DNA: TGCGCCAGCAGCTTCGGACTATGGCCCATTGGTGAGCAGTTCTTC
D: -; size: -; length: 14; V: TRBV5-5; J: TRBJ1-1; CDR3: CASSLAIRVGEAFF; DNA: TGTGCCAGCAGCTTGGCCATCCGGGTCGGGGAAGCTTTCTTT
D: TRBD2; size: once; length: 16; V: TRBV7-6; J: TRBJ2-3; CDR3: CASSGGGFAGSDTQYF; DNA: TGTGCCAGCAGCGGGGGAGGGTTCGCGGGGTCAGATACGCAGTATTTT
D: -; size: -; length: 14; V: TRBV19; J: TRBJ2-7; CDR3: CASSIGSGVHEQYF; DNA: TGTGCCAGTAGTATCGGATCAGGGGTCCACGAGCAGTACTTC
D: -; size: -; length: 15; V: TRBV7-8; J: TRBJ1-2; CDR3: CASSFGSSTVYGYTF; DNA: TGTGCCAGCAGCTTCGGCAGTTCGACTGTCTATGGCTACACCTTC
D: -; size: few; length: 16; V: TRBV28; J: TRBJ1-5; CDR3: CASIQSQGHFNQPQHF; DNA: TGTGCCAGCATCCAATCCCAGGGACATTTCAATCAGCCCCAGCATTTT
D: -; size: -; length: 15; V: TRBV18; J: TRBJ1-3; CDR3: CASSPGVTGGNTIYF; DNA: TGTGCCAGCTCACCAGGTGTAACAGGAGGAAACACCATATATTTT
D: -; size: -; length: 15; V: TRBV28; J: TRBJ1-5; CDR3: CASSRESGVDQPQHF; DNA: TGTGCCAGCAGTCGCGAATCAGGGGTAGATCAGCCCCAGCATTTT
D: TRBD1; size: few; length: 14; V: TRBV5-1; J: TRBJ1-6; CDR3: CASSLGQGNSPLHF; DNA: TGCGCCAGCAGCCTGGGACAGGGGAATTCACCCCTCCACTTT
D: TRBD2; size: few; length: 16; V: TRBV4-1; J: TRBJ2-7; CDR3: CASSQGAAGGIYEQYF; DNA: TGCGCCAGCAGCCAAGGTGCAGCGGGGGGGATATACGAGCAGTACTTC
D: -; size: -; length: 13; V: TRBV2; J: TRBJ2-5; CDR3: CASKRGRQETQYF; DNA: TGTGCCAGCAAAAGGGGTCGCCAAGAGACCCAGTACTTC
D: TRBD2; size: -; length: 14; V: TRBV29-1; J: TRBJ2-3; CDR3: CSVESGGAGDTQYF; DNA: TGCAGCGTTGAATCGGGGGGGGCGGGAGATACGCAGTATTTT
D: TRBD1; size: few; length: 14; V: TRBV6-1; J: TRBJ1-2; CDR3: CASSDWTGNYGYTF; DNA: TGTGCCAGCAGTGACTGGACAGGCAACTATGGCTACACCTTC
D: -; size: -; length: 14; V: TRBV5-4; J: TRBJ2-1; CDR3: CASSLDSSYNEQFF; DNA: TGTGCCAGCAGCCTGGATTCATCCTACAATGAGCAGTTCTTC
D: -; size: -; length: 15; V: TRBV5-1; J: TRBJ1-4; CDR3: CASSPGHATNEKLFF; DNA: TGCGCCAGCAGCCCGGGACATGCAACTAATGAAAAACTGTTTTTT
D: -; size: -; length: 13; V: TRBV2; J: TRBJ1-2; CDR3: CASSEFLAYGYTF; DNA: TGTGCCAGCAGTGAATTCCTGGCCTATGGCTACACCTTC
D: -; size: -; length: 19; V: TRBV19; J: TRBJ1-4; CDR3: CASSMRRPGEGATNEKLFF; DNA: TGTGCCAGTAGTATGCGTCGTCCGGGGGAAGGCGCAACTAATGAAAAACTGTTTTTT
D: -; size: -; length: 15; V: TRBV27; J: TRBJ2-7; CDR3: CASRAAGYSYGEQYF; DNA: TGTGCCAGCAGAGCGGCGGGATACTCGTACGGAGAGCAGTACTTC
D: TRBD2; size: once; length: 15; V: TRBV5-1; J: TRBJ2-7; CDR3: CASSLAGGGSDEQYF; DNA: TGCGCCAGCAGCTTGGCCGGGGGGGGCAGTGACGAGCAGTACTTC
D: -; size: -; length: 18; V: TRBV28; J: TRBJ1-2; CDR3: CASSPPTGSHSLSDGYTF; DNA: TGTGCCAGCAGCCCACCCACAGGGTCCCACTCCTTGAGCGATGGCTACACCTTC
D: TRBD1; size: -; length: 12; V: TRBV29-1; J: TRBJ2-7; CDR3: CSVGQAKYEQYF; DNA: TGCAGCGTGGGACAGGCGAAGTACGAGCAGTACTTC
D: -; size: once; length: 14; V: TRBV6-5; J: TRBJ2-7; CDR3: CASSYGQRTYEQYF; DNA: TGTGCCAGCAGTTACGGACAGCGTACCTACGAGCAGTACTTC
D: -; size: -; length: 12; V: TRBV9; J: TRBJ2-7; CDR3: CASSANGGEQYF; DNA: TGTGCCAGCAGCGCCAACGGGGGCGAGCAGTACTTC
D: -; size: -; length: 15; V: TRBV15; J: TRBJ2-2; CDR3: CATSRDQEGTGELFF; DNA: TGTGCCACCAGCAGAGATCAGGAAGGCACCGGGGAGCTGTTTTTT
D: -; size: few; length: 13; V: TRBV5-1; J: TRBJ1-1; CDR3: CASRHRVNTEAFF; DNA: TGCGCCAGCAGGCACAGGGTAAACACTGAAGCTTTCTTT
D: -; size: once; length: 15; V: TRBV5-1; J: TRBJ1-4; CDR3: CASSNTRGTNEKLFF; DNA: TGCGCCAGCAGTAATACACGCGGCACTAATGAAAAACTGTTTTTT
D: -; size: -; length: 16; V: TRBV4-1; J: TRBJ1-5; CDR3: CASSLEGGGSNQPQHF; DNA: TGCGCCAGCAGCCTAGAGGGGGGAGGATCAAATCAGCCCCAGCATTTT
D: -; size: -; length: 13; V: TRBV18; J: TRBJ2-3; CDR3: CASTPGGEDTQYF; DNA: TGTGCCAGCACACCCGGAGGGGAGGATACGCAGTATTTT
D: -; size: -; length: 15; V: TRBV30; J: TRBJ1-2; CDR3: CAWSLLRYFQYGYTF; DNA: TGTGCCTGGAGTCTCCTTAGATACTTTCAATATGGCTACACCTTC
D: TRBD1; size: few; length: 17; V: TRBV5-1; J: TRBJ2-3; CDR3: CASSYGTGVGVADTQYF; DNA: TGCGCCAGCAGCTATGGGACAGGGGTTGGTGTTGCAGATACGCAGTATTTT
D: -; size: -; length: 16; V: TRBV4-1; J: TRBJ1-3; CDR3: CASSQEARASGNTIYF; DNA: TGCGCCAGCAGCCAAGAGGCCAGGGCTTCTGGAAACACCATATATTTT
D: -; size: -; length: 14; V: TRBV2; J: TRBJ2-2; CDR3: CASTANQGTGELFF; DNA: TGTGCCAGCACCGCCAACCAGGGCACCGGGGAGCTGTTTTTT